The rows below give T cell receptor beta chains drawn from one sample of a study of T cells in Graves' hyperthyroidism and ophthalmopathy. TCRdb passed the multiplex PCR reads through MiXCR, listing each CDR3 protein once. The table has roughly 700,000 distinct CDR3 sequences, approximately 14% seen once. Sequenced: blood. These receptors were collected from a woman aged 18-29 years with Graves' hyperthyroidism. CDR3s include the opening cysteine and the closing phenylalanine or tryptophan. The D gene is left open where the match is weak. Some rows have no size entry. The others give once, few or many, or a class for an expanded clone.

TRBJ2-7 - - TRBV14 TGTGCCAGCAGCCAACCCGGGTGGCAGTACTTC CASSQPGWQYF
TRBJ2-7 - many TRBV12-3/TRBV12-4 TGTGCCAGCACCTTCGCTGGGGGCGAGCAGTACTTC CASTFAGGEQYF
TRBJ2-2 TRBD2 many TRBV6-1 TGTGCCAGCAGTGAACCCCGGCTAGCGGGAGAATCCGGGGAGCTGTTTTTT CASSEPRLAGESGELFF
TRBJ2-2 - - TRBV20-1 TGCAGTGCCCGCCCAGGGGAGTACACCGGGGAGCTGTTTTTT CSARPGEYTGELFF
TRBJ1-2 TRBD1 - TRBV12-3/TRBV12-4 TGTGCCAGCAGATATTCCGGGACAGGGGTTCGCTATGGCTACACCTTC CASRYSGTGVRYGYTF
TRBJ2-5 TRBD2 - TRBV6-6 TGTGCCAGCAGTTACCGGACTAGCGGAAACCAAGAGACCCAGTACTTC CASSYRTSGNQETQYF
TRBJ2-7 TRBD2 many TRBV3-1 TGTGCCAGCAGCCGAACTAGCGCCTACGAGCAGTACTTC CASSRTSAYEQYF
TRBJ1-2 - few TRBV12-3/TRBV12-4 TGTGCCAGCAGTTTGCAAGGCCTGGGGTATGGCTACACCTTC CASSLQGLGYGYTF
TRBJ2-3 - many TRBV20-1 TGCAGTGCTAGTTTTGTAGGGAGCTACAGCACAGATACGCAGTATTTT CSASFVGSYSTDTQYF
TRBJ2-7 - few TRBV7-9 TGTGCCAGCAGCCCTCAATCAGGGTACGGGCAGTACTTC CASSPQSGYGQYF
TRBJ1-1 TRBD1 - TRBV25-1 TGTGCCAGTACTAATCCAGGGGGTGGCACTGAAGCTTTCTTT CASTNPGGGTEAFF
TRBJ2-5 - - TRBV4-1 TGCGCCAGCAGCCAGGGGGCTATAGGGGTTGGCCAAGAGACCCAGTACTTC CASSQGAIGVGQETQYF
TRBJ1-1 TRBD1 many TRBV6-4 TGTGCCAGCAGTGCCACAGGGGGCTCGGGCACTGAAGCTTTCTTT CASSATGGSGTEAFF
TRBJ2-7 - - TRBV19 TGTGCCAGTAGTATGGGAGCAGACTCCTACGAGCAGTACTTC CASSMGADSYEQYF
TRBJ2-5 - - TRBV24-1 TGTGCCACAGGCTGGGGGATCAACCAAGAGACCCAGTACTTC CATGWGINQETQYF
TRBJ2-1 TRBD1 few TRBV5-8 TGTGCCAGCAGACGCCTACAGGGGAGCTCCTACAATGAGCAGTTCTTC CASRRLQGSSYNEQFF
TRBJ1-5 TRBD1 few TRBV19 TGTGCCAGTAGGGGAGGGATCCCGGGACAGGTCAATCAGCCCCAGCATTTT CASRGGIPGQVNQPQHF
TRBJ1-1 - many TRBV7-2 TGTGCCAGCAGCACCGGGACCTTCGGTGAAGCTTTCTTT CASSTGTFGEAFF
TRBJ2-7 - many TRBV12-3/TRBV12-4 TGTGCCAGCAGTTCGGGGGTTGGGACCTACGAGCAGTACTTC CASSSGVGTYEQYF
TRBJ2-1 - - TRBV6-5 TGTGCCAGCAGCTATGGCGCGGACAGTTACAATGAGCAGTTCTTC CASSYGADSYNEQFF
TRBJ2-7 TRBD2 many TRBV2 TGTGCCACCTCTGTCGCTAGCGGCAATTACTACGAGCAGTACTTC CATSVASGNYYEQYF
TRBJ2-5 - few TRBV20-1 TGCAGTGCCCCATCGTCGGCTATTGAGACCCAGTACTTC CSAPSSAIETQYF
TRBJ2-3 - few TRBV11-2 TGTGCCAGCAGTGACACCCGGGAGTTCTGGACAGATACGCAGTATTTT CASSDTREFWTDTQYF
TRBJ2-1 TRBD2 - TRBV19 TGTGCCAGTAGTATGGGACCGGGAGGTGCGAATGAGCAGTTCTTC CASSMGPGGANEQFF
TRBJ2-1 TRBD1 - TRBV20-1 TGCAGTCAACGAGGACAGGGAAGGATGGATGAGCAGTTCTTC CSQRGQGRMDEQFF
TRBJ2-7 - - TRBV5-1 TGCGCCAGCAGCCAGGGAGCGGGTTGGGTCTACGAGCAGTACTTC CASSQGAGWVYEQYF
TRBJ2-7 - many TRBV13 TGTGCCAGCAGCTTGGGGCCCGACGAGCAGTACTTC CASSLGPDEQYF
TRBJ1-6 - - TRBV7-9 TGTGCCAGCAGCCCCGGCTCGGCCCTCCACTTT CASSPGSALHF
TRBJ2-2 - - TRBV11-3 TGTGCCAGCAGCTTTGGACGGGGCACCGGGGAGCTGTTTTTT CASSFGRGTGELFF
TRBJ2-7 TRBD2 many TRBV6-2/TRBV6-3 TGTGCCAGCAGCCTGGCGACTAGCGGGAGGATGAACGAGCAGTACTTC CASSLATSGRMNEQYF
TRBJ2-1 - few TRBV7-6 TGTGCCAGCAGCTTAAGTCACAGCAATGAGCAGTTCTTC CASSLSHSNEQFF
TRBJ1-2 - many TRBV13 TGTGCCAGCAGCTCTCGACGGAATAACTATGGCTACACCTTC CASSSRRNNYGYTF
TRBJ2-3 - many TRBV5-1 TGTGCTAGCAGCTTGGACGGCAGCACAGATACGCAGTATTTT CASSLDGSTDTQYF
TRBJ2-7 - many TRBV7-9 TGTGCCAGCAGCTCCACGGGGGCGGCCGAGCAGTACTTC CASSSTGAAEQYF
TRBJ1-4 TRBD1 many TRBV11-2 TGTGCCAGCAGCATCAACTCCGGGACAGGGCTTTCGGAATACGAAAAACTGTTTTTT CASSINSGTGLSEYEKLFF
TRBJ2-2 TRBD2 many TRBV7-2 TGTGCCAGCAGCTCGAGCGGGAGGGCTTACACCGGGGAGCTGTTTTTT CASSSSGRAYTGELFF
TRBJ2-3 TRBD2 - TRBV5-4 TGTGCCAGCAGCCCAAATAGCGGGGGAATGGAAGATACGCAGTATTTT CASSPNSGGMEDTQYF
TRBJ2-1 - many TRBV11-2 TGTGCCAGCAGCTCCCCCCTGGGAGAGGCTGAGCAGTTCTTC CASSSPLGEAEQFF
TRBJ1-5 - few TRBV19 TGTGCCAGTAGTCCCGTGATGGCTACGAATCAGCCCCAGCATTTT CASSPVMATNQPQHF
TRBJ2-5 - few TRBV10-2 TGCGCCAGCAGTGATTGGGGATTGGGAGAGACCCAGTACTTC CASSDWGLGETQYF
TRBJ2-1 TRBD2 - TRBV4-1 TGCGCCAGCAGCCAATGGGCGGGAGTCAGGAATGAGCAGTTCTTC CASSQWAGVRNEQFF
TRBJ1-5 TRBD1 many TRBV30 TGTGCCTGCCGGGACAGGGTCAATCAGCCCCAGCATTTT CACRDRVNQPQHF
TRBJ2-7 TRBD2 many TRBV12-3/TRBV12-4 TGTGCCAGCAGTTTCGGCGGGAGGGTCGACGAGCAGTACTTC CASSFGGRVDEQYF